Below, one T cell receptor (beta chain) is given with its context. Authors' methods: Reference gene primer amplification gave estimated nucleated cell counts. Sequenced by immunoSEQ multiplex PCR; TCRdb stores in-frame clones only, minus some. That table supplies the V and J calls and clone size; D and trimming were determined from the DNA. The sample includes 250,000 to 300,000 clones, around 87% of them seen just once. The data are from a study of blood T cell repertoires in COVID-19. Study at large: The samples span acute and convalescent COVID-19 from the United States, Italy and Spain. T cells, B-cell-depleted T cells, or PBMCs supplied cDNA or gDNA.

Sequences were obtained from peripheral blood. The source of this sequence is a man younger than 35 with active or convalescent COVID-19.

CDR3 residues: CASSSGRGKLFF. CDR3 coding DNA: TGTGCCAGCAGTTCAGGGAGGGGCAAACTGTTTTTT. The chain is built from TRBV28 and TRBJ1-4, with TRBD1 as a possible D gene (5 bases). The CDR3 runs 12 residues. V lost 4 bases and J 11 bases, leaving 11 bases between the germline ends. The germline V gene encodes CDR1 MDHEN and CDR2 SYDVKM.